The rows below give T cell receptor beta chains drawn from one sample of a study of tumour-infiltrating T cells in Burkitt lymphoma. This table comes from immunoSEQ multiplex PCR, and its TCRdb copy is limited to in-frame clones, with some not included. The sample carries roughly 2,500 clones, roughly 15% recorded once. What was sequenced was tumor tissue. These receptors were collected from a human donor with Burkitt lymphoma. Both conserved end residues are trimmed from each CDR3. The D gene is left open where the match is weak. Not every row has a clone size; where given, it reads once, few, many or a size class.

d_call	clone_size	v_call	j_call	cdr3_aa
-	-	TRBV11-2	TRBJ1-4	ASSKGIGGGVSEKLF
TRBD1	medium-sized	TRBV6-5	TRBJ2-7	ASRPNTGAVNEQY
-	-	TRBV29-1	TRBJ2-7	SVGGRQGDPYEQY
TRBD1	-	TRBV5-6	TRBJ1-2	ASSIGTGVDGYT
TRBD1	-	TRBV15	TRBJ1-2	ATSGSGTVYGYT
-	few	TRBV30	TRBJ1-1	AWRRVGNTEAF
-	large	TRBV2	TRBJ1-1	ASSDRVGTEAF
-	-	TRBV5-1	TRBJ1-4	ASSLAERKLF
-	few	TRBV27	TRBJ1-1	ASGGFTEAF
-	few	TRBV30	TRBJ2-2	AWSGKIGQRTGELF
-	few	TRBV7-2	TRBJ1-5	ASSFGRNQPQH
-	-	TRBV27	TRBJ2-1	ASRTFSNEQF
-	few	TRBV13	TRBJ1-6	ASSLSGPGDSPLH
TRBD1	-	TRBV5-5	TRBJ2-5	ASSSEGGAETQY
-	-	TRBV15	TRBJ1-1	ATSRGRDGMNTEAF
-	-	TRBV6-6	TRBJ1-5	ASSTGGYQPQH
TRBD2	few	TRBV5-1	TRBJ2-3	ASSPGLAGGKDTQY
-	medium-sized	TRBV27	TRBJ1-5	ASSLLGGTNQPQH
-	few	TRBV27	TRBJ1-1	VSGGFTEAF
-	few	TRBV4-1	TRBJ1-3	ASSPGTQSGNTIY
-	-	TRBV5-4	TRBJ2-7	ASSTGYEQY
-	-	TRBV15	TRBJ1-2	ATSRGPYGYT